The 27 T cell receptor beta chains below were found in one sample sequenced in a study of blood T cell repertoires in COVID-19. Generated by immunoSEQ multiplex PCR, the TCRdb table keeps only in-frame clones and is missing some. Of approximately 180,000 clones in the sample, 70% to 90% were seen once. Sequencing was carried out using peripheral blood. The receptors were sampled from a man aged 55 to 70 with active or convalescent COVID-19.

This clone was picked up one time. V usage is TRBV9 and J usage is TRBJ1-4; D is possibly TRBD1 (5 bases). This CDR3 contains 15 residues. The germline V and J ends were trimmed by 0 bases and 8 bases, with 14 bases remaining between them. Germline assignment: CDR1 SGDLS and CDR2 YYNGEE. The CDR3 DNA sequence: TGTGCCAGCAGCGTAGACGCGGGGGGAGAGGAAAAACTGTTTTTT. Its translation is CASSVDAGGEEKLFF.

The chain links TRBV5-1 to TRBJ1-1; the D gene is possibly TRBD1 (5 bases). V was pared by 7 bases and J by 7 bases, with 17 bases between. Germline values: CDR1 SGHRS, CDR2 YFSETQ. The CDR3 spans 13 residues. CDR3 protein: CASGKGVTGEAFF. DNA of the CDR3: TGCGCCAGCGGGAAAGGGGTGACCGGTGAAGCTTTCTTT.

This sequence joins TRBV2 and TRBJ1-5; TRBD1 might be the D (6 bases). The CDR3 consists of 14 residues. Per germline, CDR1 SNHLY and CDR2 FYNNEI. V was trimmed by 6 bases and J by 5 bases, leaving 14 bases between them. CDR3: CASREDSKYQPQHF. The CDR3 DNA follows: TGTGCCAGCAGGGAGGACAGCAAGTATCAGCCCCAGCATTTT.

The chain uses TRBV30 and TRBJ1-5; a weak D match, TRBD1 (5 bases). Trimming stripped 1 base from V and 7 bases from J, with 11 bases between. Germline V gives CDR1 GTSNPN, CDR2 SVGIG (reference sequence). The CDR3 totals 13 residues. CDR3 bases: TGTGCCTGGAGTGAGGGGTTGTGGCAGCCCCAGCATTTT. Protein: CAWSEGLWQPQHF.

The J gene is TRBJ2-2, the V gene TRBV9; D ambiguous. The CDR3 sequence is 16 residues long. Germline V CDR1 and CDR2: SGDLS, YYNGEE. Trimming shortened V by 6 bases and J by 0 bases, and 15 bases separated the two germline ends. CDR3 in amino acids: CASTAAAAANTGELFF. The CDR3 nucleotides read TGTGCCAGCACCGCGGCTGCGGCTGCGAACACCGGGGAGCTGTTTTTT.

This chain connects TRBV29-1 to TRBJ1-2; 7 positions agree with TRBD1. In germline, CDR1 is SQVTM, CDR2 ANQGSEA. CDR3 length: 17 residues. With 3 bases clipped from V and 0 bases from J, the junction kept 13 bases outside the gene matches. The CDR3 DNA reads TGCAGCGTTGAGACAGGGAACTTATACTCCTCTAACTATGGCTACACCTTC. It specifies CSVETGNLYSSNYGYTF.

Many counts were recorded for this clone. CDR3 coding DNA: TGTGCCAGCAGCCAGGTTGGGAAAAGGGGCCAACTAAGCGAGCAGTACTTC. This codes for CASSQVGKRGQLSEQYF. This chain links TRBV5-6 with TRBJ2-7, with D maybe TRBD1 (5 bases). Trimming removed 4 bases at V and 6 bases at J, with 26 bases between. The CDR3 is made up of 17 amino acids. CDR1 and CDR2 from the germline V gene are SGHDT and YYEEEE.

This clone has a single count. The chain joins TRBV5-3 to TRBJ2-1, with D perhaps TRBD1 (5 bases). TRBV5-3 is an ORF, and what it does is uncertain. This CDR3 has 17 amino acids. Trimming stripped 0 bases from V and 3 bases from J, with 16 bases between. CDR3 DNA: TGTGCCAGAAGCTTGGCCGCGCAGGGAAGTTGCTACAATGAGCAGTTCTTC. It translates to CARSLAAQGSCYNEQFF.

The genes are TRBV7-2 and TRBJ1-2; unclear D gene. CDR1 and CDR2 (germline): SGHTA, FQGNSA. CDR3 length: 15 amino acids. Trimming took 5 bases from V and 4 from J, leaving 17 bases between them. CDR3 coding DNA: TGTGCCAGCAGCGTCCGGCGGGGTGTACCCTATGGCTACACCTTC. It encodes CASSVRRGVPYGYTF.

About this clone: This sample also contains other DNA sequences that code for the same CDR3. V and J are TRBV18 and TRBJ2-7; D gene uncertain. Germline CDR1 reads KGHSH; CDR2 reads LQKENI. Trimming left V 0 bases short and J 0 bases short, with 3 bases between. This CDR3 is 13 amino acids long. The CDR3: CASSPPSSYEQYF. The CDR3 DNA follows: TGTGCCAGCTCACCACCGAGCTCCTACGAGCAGTACTTC.

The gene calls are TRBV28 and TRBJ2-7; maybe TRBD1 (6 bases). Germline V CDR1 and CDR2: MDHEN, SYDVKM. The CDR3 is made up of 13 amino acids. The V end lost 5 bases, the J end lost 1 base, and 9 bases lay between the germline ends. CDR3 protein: CASSRQDSYEQYF. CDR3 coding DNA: TGTGCCAGCAGTCGACAGGATTCCTACGAGCAGTACTTC.

In DNA form, the CDR3 reads TGTGCCAGCAGCCCCCGGTCAGGGAATGGCTACACCTTC. Its protein product is CASSPRSGNGYTF. The gene calls are TRBV9 and TRBJ1-2; a weak D match, TRBD1 (5 bases). The CDR3 is 13 amino acids. V was cut by 4 bases and J by 6 bases, with 13 bases left in between. Per the germline V gene, CDR1 is SGDLS and CDR2 is YYNGEE. The variable domain in full, with the rest retrieved from reference TRBV9 and TRBJ1-2, is DSGVTQTPKHLITATGQRVTLRCSPRSGDLSVYWYQQSLDQGLQFLIQYYNGEERAKGNILERFSAQQFPDLHSELNLSSLELGDSALYFCASSPRSGNGYTFGSGTRLTVV.

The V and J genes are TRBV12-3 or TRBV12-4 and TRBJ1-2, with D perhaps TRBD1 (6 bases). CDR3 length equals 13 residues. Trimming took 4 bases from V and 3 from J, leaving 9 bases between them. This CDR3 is CASSSDSHYGYTF. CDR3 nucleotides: TGTGCCAGCAGTTCGGACAGCCACTATGGCTACACCTTC.

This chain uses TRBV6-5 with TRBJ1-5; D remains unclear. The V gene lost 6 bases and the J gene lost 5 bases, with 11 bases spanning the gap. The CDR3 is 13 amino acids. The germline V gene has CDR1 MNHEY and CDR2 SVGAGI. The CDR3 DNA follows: TGTGCCAGCAGCCCAACTAGGGATCAGCCCCAGCATTTT. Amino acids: CASSPTRDQPQHF.

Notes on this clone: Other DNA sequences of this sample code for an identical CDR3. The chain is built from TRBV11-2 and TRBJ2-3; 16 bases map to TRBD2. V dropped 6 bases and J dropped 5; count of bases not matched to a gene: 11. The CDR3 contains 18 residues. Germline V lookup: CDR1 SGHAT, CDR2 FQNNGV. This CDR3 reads CASRGPGLAGGRGDTQYF. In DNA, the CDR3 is TGTGCCAGCAGGGGCCCGGGACTAGCGGGGGGGCGGGGAGATACGCAGTATTTT.

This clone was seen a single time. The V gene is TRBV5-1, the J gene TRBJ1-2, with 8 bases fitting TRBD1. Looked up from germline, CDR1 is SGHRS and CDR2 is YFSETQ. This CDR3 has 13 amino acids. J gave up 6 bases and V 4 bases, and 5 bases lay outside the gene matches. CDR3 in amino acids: CASSRGQGDGYTF. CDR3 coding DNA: TGCGCCAGCAGCCGTGGACAGGGTGATGGCTACACCTTC.

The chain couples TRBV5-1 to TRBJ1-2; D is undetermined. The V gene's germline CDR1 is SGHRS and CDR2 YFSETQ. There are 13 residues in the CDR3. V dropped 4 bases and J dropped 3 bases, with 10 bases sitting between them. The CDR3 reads CASSGLVDYGYTF. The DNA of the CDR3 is TGCGCCAGCAGCGGGCTGGTAGACTATGGCTACACCTTC. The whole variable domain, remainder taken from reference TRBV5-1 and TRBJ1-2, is KAGVTQTPRYLIKTRGQQVTLSCSPISGHRSVSWYQQTPGQGLQFLFEYFSETQRNKGNFPGRFSGRQFSNSRSEMNVSTLELGDSALYLCASSGLVDYGYTFGSGTRLTVV.

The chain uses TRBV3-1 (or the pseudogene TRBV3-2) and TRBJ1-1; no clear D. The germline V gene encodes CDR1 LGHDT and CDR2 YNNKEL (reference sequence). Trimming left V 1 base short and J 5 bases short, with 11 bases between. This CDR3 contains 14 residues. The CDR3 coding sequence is TGTGCCAGCAGCCAAGGCTCTGGGGAGACTGAAGCTTTCTTT. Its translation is CASSQGSGETEAFF.

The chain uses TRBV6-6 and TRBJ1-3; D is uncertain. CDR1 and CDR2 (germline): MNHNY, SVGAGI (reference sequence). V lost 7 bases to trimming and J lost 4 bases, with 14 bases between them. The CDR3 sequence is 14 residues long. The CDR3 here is CASIGGELGNTIYF. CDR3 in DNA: TGTGCCAGCATAGGCGGGGAGCTAGGAAACACCATATATTTT.

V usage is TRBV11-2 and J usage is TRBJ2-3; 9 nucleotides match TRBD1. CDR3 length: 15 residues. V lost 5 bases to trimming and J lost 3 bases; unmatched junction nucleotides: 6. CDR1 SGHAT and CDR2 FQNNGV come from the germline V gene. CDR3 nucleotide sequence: TGTGCCAGCAGCAAACAGGGGGCGGCTACAGATACGCAGTATTTT. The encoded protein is CASSKQGAATDTQYF.

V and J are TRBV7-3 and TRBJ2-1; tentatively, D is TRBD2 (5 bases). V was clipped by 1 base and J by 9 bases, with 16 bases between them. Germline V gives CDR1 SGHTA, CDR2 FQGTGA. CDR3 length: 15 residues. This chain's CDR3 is CASSLNRVLVVEQFF. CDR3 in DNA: TGTGCCAGCAGCTTAAATAGGGTACTAGTTGTTGAGCAGTTCTTC.

The DNA for the CDR3 is TGTGCCAGCAGTCCGCGGACAGGGACAGATACGCAGTATTTT. It translates to CASSPRTGTDTQYF. The chain joins TRBV2 to TRBJ2-3; 8 nucleotides line up with TRBD1. The V and J ends lost 5 bases and 3 bases, in that order; junction bases with no gene match: 4. CDR3 length: 14 amino acids. CDR1 is SNHLY and CDR2 is FYNNEI in the germline V gene. Full variable domain (remainder filled in from reference TRBV2 and TRBJ2-3): EPEVTQTPSHQVTQMGQEVILRCVPISNHLYFYWYRQILGQKVEFLVSFYNNEISEKSEIFDDQFSVERPDGSNFTLKIRSTKLEDSAMYFCASSPRTGTDTQYFGPGTRLTVL.

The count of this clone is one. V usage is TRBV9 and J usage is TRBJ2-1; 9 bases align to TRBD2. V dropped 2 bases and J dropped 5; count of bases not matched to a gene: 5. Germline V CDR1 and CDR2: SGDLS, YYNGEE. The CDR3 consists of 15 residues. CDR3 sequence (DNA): TGTGCCAGCAGCGTCAGCGGGGGGCGAAACAATGAGCAGTTCTTC. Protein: CASSVSGGRNNEQFF.

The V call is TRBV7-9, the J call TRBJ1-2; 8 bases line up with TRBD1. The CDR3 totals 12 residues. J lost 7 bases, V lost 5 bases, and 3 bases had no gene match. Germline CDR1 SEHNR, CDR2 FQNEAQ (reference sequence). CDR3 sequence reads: CASSPQGAGYTF. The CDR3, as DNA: TGTGCCAGCAGCCCCCAGGGGGCTGGCTACACCTTC.

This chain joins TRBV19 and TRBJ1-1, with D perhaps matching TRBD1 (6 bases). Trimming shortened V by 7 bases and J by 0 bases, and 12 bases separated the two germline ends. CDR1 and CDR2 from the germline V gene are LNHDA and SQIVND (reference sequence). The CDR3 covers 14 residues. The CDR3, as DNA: TGTGCCAGTACCCCGGACAGAATGAACACTGAAGCTTTCTTT. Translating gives CASTPDRMNTEAFF. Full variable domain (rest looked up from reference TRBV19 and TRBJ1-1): DGGITQSPKYLFRKEGQNVTLSCEQNLNHDAMYWYRQDPGQGLRLIYYSQIVNDFQKGDIAEGYSVSREKKESFPLTVTSAQKNPTAFYLCASTPDRMNTEAFFGQGTRLTVV.

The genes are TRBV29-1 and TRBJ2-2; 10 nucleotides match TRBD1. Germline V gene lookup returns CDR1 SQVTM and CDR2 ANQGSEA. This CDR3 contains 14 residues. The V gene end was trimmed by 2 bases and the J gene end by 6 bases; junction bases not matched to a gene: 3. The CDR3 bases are TGCAGCGTTGAAAGGGACAGGGGATCCGGGGAGCTGTTTTTT. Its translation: CSVERDRGSGELFF.

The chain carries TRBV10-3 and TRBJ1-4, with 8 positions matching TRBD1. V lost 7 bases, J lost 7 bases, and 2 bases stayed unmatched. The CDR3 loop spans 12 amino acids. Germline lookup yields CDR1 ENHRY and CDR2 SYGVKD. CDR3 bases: TGTGCCATCAAGGGGACAGGTGAAAAACTGTTTTTT. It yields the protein CAIKGTGEKLFF.